Listed here is a single T cell receptor beta chain. As yet, its antigen is unknown. Per germline, CDR1 SGHRS and CDR2 YFSETQ. This CDR3 is 9 amino acids long. The germline V and J ends were trimmed by 0 bases and 11 bases, with 3 bases remaining between them. The authors ran a second PCR of roughly 6 to 12 cycles using a sample-barcoded 5' primer and a J-beta primer mix. A single record per CDR3 protein comes from TCRdb applying MiXCR to the 5' RACE reads. This table has approximately 1.5 million distinct CDR3 sequences, around 40% appearing once. They isolated at least 6 million PBMCs from each sample. This entry belongs to a study of blood T cells in healthy people across ages. Study conclusions and caveats: TCR beta diversity per million T cells fell roughly linearly with age.

This clonotype was obtained from a woman aged 18-29 years in good health. The chain recombines TRBV5-1 with TRBJ2-7; D uncertain. Sequenced: blood. The CDR3 sequence is CASSLVKYF. CDR3 DNA: TGCGCCAGCAGCTTGGTGAAGTACTTC.